This TCR beta chain is drawn from a study of HIV-infected patients and healthy controls. This CDR3 contains 15 residues. Trimming took 4 bases from V and 0 from J, leaving 12 bases between them. Germline CDR1 MDHEN, CDR2 SYDVKM. All unsorted peripheral T cells were captured because whole blood was used without fractionation. This clonotype came up many times. Its antigen remains unknown. About 550 ng RNA was reverse transcribed with alpha and beta constant-region primers. Separate chain-specific third strand synthesis with multiplexing indices produced the alpha and beta libraries. TCRdb processed the 5' RACE reads anew with MiXCR; each CDR3 protein has one entry. Counted here are about 7,000 distinct CDR3 sequences, about 9.4% occurring once; the ten biggest clones make up 17%. Study-wide results and caveats: Significant mean usage differences between HIV-infected patients and controls involved eight alpha and eight beta V genes. Significantly higher mean Gini indices appeared in HIV-infected repertoires, possibly reflecting oligoclonality. In healthy controls, MAIT alpha CDR3s were common; in HIV+ repertoires, severely depleted.

The V and J genes are TRBV28 and TRBJ2-5; the D call may be TRBD1 or TRBD2 (6 bases each). This receptor was identified in an adult with HIV infection. Specimen: blood, collected before antiretroviral therapy. In nucleotides, the CDR3 is TGTGCCAGCAGTTCAACGGGGGCCTACCAAGAGACCCAGTACTTC. Residues: CASSSTGAYQETQYF.